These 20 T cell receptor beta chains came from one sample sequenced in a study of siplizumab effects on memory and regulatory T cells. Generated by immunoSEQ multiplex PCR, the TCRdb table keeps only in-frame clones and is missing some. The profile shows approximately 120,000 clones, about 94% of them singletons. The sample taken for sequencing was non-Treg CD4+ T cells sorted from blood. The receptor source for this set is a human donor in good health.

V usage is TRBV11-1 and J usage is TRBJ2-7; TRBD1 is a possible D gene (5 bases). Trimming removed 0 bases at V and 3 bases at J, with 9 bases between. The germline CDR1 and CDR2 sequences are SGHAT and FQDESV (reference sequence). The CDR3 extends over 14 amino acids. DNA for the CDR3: TGTGCCAGCAGCTTAGCCACAGGTTTCTACGAGCAGTACTTC. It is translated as CASSLATGFYEQYF.

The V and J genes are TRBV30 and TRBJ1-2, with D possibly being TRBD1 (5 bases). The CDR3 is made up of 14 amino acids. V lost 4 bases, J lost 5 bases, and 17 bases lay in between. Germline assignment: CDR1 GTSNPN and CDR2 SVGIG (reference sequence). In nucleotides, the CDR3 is TGTGCCTGGATTAGGGGCTCGTCAACATATGGCTACACCTTC. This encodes CAWIRGSSTYGYTF.

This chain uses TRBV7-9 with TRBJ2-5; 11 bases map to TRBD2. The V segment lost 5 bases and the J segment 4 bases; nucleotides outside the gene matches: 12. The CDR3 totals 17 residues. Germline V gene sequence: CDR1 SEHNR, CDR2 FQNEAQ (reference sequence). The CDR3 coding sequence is TGTGCCAGCAGCCCGCGTAGCGGGGGGGCCTCGTCAGAGACCCAGTACTTC. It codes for CASSPRSGGASSETQYF. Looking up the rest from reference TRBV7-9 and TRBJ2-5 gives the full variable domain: DTGVSQNPRHKITKRGQNVTFRCDPISEHNRLYWYRQTLGQGPEFLTYFQNEAQLEKSRLLSDRFSAERPKGSFSTLEIQRTEQGDSAMYLCASSPRSGGASSETQYFGPGTRLLVL.

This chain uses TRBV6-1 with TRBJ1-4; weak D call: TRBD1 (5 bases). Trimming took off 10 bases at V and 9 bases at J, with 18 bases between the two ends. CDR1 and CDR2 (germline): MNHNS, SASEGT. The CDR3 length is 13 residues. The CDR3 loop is CATSSSEGQKLFF. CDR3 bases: TGTGCCACCTCCTCCTCCGAGGGGCAAAAACTGTTTTTT.

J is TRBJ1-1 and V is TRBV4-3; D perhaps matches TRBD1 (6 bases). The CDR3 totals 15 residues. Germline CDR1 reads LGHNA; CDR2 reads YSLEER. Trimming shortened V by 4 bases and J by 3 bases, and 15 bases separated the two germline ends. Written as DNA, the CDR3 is TGCGCCAGCAGCCCGTCTCGCGGGGGCTACACTGAAGCTTTCTTT. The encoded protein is CASSPSRGGYTEAFF.

This chain's CDR3 is CASSVTGTSGRNEQFF. CDR3 nucleotide sequence: TGTGCCAGCAGCGTCACCGGGACTAGCGGGCGGAATGAGCAGTTCTTC. The V call is TRBV9, the J call TRBJ2-1; TRBD2 aligns across 12 bases. V shed 2 bases, J shed 7 bases, and the junction held 7 bases outside the gene matches. The CDR3 sequence is 16 residues long. The germline CDR1 and CDR2 sequences are SGDLS and YYNGEE. Complete variable domain (other parts from reference TRBV9 and TRBJ2-1): DSGVTQTPKHLITATGQRVTLRCSPRSGDLSVYWYQQSLDQGLQFLIQYYNGEERAKGNILERFSAQQFPDLHSELNLSSLELGDSALYFCASSVTGTSGRNEQFFGPGTRLTVL.

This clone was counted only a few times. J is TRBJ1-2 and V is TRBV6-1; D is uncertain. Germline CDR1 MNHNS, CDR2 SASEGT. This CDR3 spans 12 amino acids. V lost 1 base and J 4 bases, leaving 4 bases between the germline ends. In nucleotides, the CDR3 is TGTGCCAGCAGTGAAGGGACCTATGGCTACACCTTC. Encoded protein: CASSEGTYGYTF.

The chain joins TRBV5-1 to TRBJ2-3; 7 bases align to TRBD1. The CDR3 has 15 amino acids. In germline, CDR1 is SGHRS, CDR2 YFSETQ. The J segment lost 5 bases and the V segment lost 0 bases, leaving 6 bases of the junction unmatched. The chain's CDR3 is CASSLDTGAGDTQYF. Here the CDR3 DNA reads TGCGCCAGCAGCTTGGATACAGGGGCTGGAGATACGCAGTATTTT. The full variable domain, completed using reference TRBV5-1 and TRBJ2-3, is KAGVTQTPRYLIKTRGQQVTLSCSPISGHRSVSWYQQTPGQGLQFLFEYFSETQRNKGNFPGRFSGRQFSNSRSEMNVSTLELGDSALYLCASSLDTGAGDTQYFGPGTRLTVL.

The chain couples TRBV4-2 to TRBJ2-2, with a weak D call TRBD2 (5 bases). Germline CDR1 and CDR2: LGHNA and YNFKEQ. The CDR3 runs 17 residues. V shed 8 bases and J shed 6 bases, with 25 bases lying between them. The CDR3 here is CASVATVGFGVAGELFF. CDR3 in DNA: TGTGCCAGCGTCGCAACCGTAGGATTCGGGGTAGCCGGGGAGCTGTTTTTT.

CDR3 loop: CAISESMGKGYTF. The CDR3 DNA reads TGTGCCATCAGTGAGTCGATGGGGAAGGGCTACACCTTC. The chain is built from TRBV10-3 and TRBJ1-2; D remains ambiguous. Trimming took 0 bases from V and 8 from J, leaving 10 bases between them. The germline V gene encodes CDR1 ENHRY and CDR2 SYGVKD. The CDR3 has 13 amino acids.

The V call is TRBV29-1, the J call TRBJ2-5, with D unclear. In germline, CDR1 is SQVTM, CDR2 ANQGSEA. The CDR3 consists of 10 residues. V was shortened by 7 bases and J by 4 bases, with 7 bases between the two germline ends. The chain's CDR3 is CSGGLETQYF. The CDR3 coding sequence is TGCAGCGGTGGGCTAGAGACCCAGTACTTC.

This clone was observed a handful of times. Here the CDR3 DNA reads TGTGCCAGCAGTGTCGGTCCAGATCCGTTTTTT. It encodes CASSVGPDPFF. V gene TRBV2 combines with J gene TRBJ1-4; the D is unclear. Between the trimmed V and J ends, which lost 4 bases and 16 bases, there was a span of 13 bases. The CDR3 consists of 11 residues. Germline V gives CDR1 SNHLY, CDR2 FYNNEI.

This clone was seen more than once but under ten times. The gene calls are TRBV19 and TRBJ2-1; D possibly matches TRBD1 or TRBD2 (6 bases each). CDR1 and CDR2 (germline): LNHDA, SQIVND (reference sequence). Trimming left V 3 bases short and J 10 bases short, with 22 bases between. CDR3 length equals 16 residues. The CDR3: CASSISGGLGIGEQFF. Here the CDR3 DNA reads TGTGCCAGTAGTATTAGTGGGGGGCTGGGCATAGGGGAGCAGTTCTTC.

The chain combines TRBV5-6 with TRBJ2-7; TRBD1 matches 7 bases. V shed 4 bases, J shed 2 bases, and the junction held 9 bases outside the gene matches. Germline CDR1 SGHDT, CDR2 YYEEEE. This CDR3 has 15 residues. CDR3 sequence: CASSIVNDRAYEQYF. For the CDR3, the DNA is TGTGCCAGCAGCATCGTTAATGACAGGGCCTACGAGCAGTACTTC.

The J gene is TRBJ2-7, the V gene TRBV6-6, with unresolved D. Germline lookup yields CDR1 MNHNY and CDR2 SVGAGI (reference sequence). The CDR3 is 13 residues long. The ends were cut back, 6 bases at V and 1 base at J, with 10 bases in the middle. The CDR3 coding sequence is TGTGCCAGCAGGAAGACGCCTTCCTACGAGCAGTACTTC. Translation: CASRKTPSYEQYF.

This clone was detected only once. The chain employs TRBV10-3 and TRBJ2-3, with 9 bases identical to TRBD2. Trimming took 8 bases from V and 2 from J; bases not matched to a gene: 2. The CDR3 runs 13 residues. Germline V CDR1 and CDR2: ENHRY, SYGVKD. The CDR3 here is CAIASGNTDTQYF. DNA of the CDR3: TGTGCCATCGCTAGCGGGAACACAGATACGCAGTATTTT.

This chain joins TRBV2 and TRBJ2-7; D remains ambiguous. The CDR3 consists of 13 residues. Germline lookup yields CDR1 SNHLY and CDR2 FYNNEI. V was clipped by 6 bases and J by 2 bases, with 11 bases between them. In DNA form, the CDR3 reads TGTGCCAGCAGAACGGGCCCCACCTACGAGCAGTACTTC. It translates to CASRTGPTYEQYF.

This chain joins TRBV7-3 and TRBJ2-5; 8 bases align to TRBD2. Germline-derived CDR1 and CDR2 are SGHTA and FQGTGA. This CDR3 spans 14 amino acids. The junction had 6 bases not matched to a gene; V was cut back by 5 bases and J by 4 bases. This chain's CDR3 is CASSPGGAGETQYF. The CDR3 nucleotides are TGTGCCAGCAGCCCCGGGGGGGCAGGAGAGACCCAGTACTTC.

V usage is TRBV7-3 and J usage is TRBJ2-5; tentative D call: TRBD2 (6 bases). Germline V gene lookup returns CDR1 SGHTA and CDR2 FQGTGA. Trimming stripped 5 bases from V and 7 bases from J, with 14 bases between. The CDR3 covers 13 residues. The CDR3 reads CASSPSEGSTQYF. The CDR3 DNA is TGTGCCAGCAGCCCTTCGGAGGGCTCGACCCAGTACTTC.

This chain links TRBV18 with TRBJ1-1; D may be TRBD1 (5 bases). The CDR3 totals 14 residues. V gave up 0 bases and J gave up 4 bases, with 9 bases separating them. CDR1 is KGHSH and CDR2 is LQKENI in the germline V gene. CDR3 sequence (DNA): TGTGCCAGCTCACCACCGGGACGGATCACTGAAGCTTTCTTT. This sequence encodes CASSPPGRITEAFF.